This T cell receptor beta chain came from a study of T cell responses to AZD1222 COVID-19 vaccine (dated by TCRdb to about 2021). Regarding the complete study: Because spike-specific TCR depth and breadth did not differ between the two schedules, AZD1222 recipients who got a second dose at roughly 4 weeks were pooled with those who got a second dose at roughly 12 weeks. Trial participants were enrolled by age into 18-55, 56-69 and 70-plus year subgroups, with around 150, 28 and 57 TCR-sequenced participants respectively. A total of more than 230 trial participants underwent TCR sequencing, of whom 200 to 220 had received two doses of AZD1222 and roughly 26 had received two doses of the MenACWY control vaccine. What the authors observed across the whole study: Only a handful of AZD1222 recipients were SARS-CoV-2 seropositive at baseline, limiting conclusions about previously exposed vaccinees. After two AZD1222 doses, both the breadth and the depth of spike-specific TCRs were significantly higher than at day 0 and than in MenACWY recipients. The whole spike protein was spanned by vaccine-associated CD4 TCRs, and dominant responses were seen in regions 160-218 and 743-854. Most participants were white British and females outnumbered males, and the authors suggested that clonal diversity may have been underestimated. Reportedly, almost half of the unique spike-specific TCRs recognized epitopes lying outside the regions that are mutated in the B.1.351 and B.1.1.7 variants. No day 14 peak-response samples were available, so repertoires were characterized only after the peak T cell response. In the small 56-69-year group, the increase in depth fell short of significance, most likely because of low power.

In the case of this clone: Its antigen has not been determined. No base quality values were provided; no much bigger clone lies one nucleotide off.

This specimen's time point label, per the study, means: baseline before first vaccination. The vaccinee samples were drawn from two UK trials, COV001 and COV002, one of which was a single-blind randomized controlled phase 2/3 trial testing AZD1222 (ChAdOx1 nCoV-19) in healthy adults. Trial participant PBMC samples were collected at day 0 and day 28 after the second dose for TCRbeta chain sequencing. The CDR3 regions of human TCRbeta chains were analyzed by immunosequencing. The original pipeline was this. TCRs in the repertoires were compared against a reference library of SARS-CoV-2-specific TCRs that had been generated with the MIRA antigen-specificity platform. Breadth was defined as the fraction of unique TCRs that were SARS-CoV-2-associated, and depth was defined as the fraction of total T cells that were SARS-CoV-2-associated. Using the MIRA data, each spike-specific TCR was mapped to the spike region that the TCR reacts to and placed in a CD4 or CD8 class. Log10-transformed breadth and depth values were compared by one-way ANOVA with Sidak's multiple comparisons tests. In TCRdb, the immuneACCESS table is reduced to in-frame sequences with V and J assigned. These tables do not hold every clone; where another copy was compared, an unresolved V gene accounts for under half, and the others remain unexplained. V, J and clone size reflect that table, while D and trimming were determined from the DNA. This sample comprises some 84,000 clones, around 90% of them detected only once. The ten top clones hold under 20% of the sample.

This specimen was peripheral blood, taken on day 0 of AZD1222 vaccination. The origin of this receptor is an adult in good health.

CDR3 protein: CASSQDITYGYTF. The sequenced DNA: TGTGCCAGCAGCCAGGATATTACCTATGGCTACACCTTC. The rearranged chain carries TRBV3-1 (or the pseudogene TRBV3-2) and TRBJ1-2, with no reliable assignment of the D segment. The cysteine opens and the phenylalanine closes a CDR3 of 13 amino acids. CDR3 DNA is the only sequence kept; it has 39 bases, read in frame from the first base. Between the V and J ends, shortened by 3 bases and 4 bases respectively, the junction contains 9 bases. The germline V gene (reference sequence) yields LGHDT for CDR1 and YNNKEL for CDR2.